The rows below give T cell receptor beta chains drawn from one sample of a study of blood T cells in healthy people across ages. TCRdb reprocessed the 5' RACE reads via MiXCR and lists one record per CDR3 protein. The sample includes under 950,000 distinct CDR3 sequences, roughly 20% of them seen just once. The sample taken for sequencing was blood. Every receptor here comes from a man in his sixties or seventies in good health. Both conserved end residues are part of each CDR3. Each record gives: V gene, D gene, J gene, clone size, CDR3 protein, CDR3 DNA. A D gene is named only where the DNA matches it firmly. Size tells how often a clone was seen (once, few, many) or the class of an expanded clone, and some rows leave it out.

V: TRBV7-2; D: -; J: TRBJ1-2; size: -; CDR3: CASSFEGTPTGYGYTF; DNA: TGTGCCAGCAGCTTCGAGGGAACGCCAACGGGCTATGGCTACACCTTC
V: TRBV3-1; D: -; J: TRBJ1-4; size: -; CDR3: CASSRNRAPNEKLFF; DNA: TGTGCCAGCAGCCGAAACAGGGCTCCTAATGAAAAACTGTTTTTT
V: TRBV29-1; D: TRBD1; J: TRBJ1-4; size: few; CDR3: CSVVTGFNEKLFF; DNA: TGCAGCGTTGTGACAGGGTTTAATGAAAAACTGTTTTTT
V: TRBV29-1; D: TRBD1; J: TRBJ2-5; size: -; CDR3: CSGSGTGGGETQYF; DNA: TGCAGCGGTTCCGGGACAGGAGGCGGAGAGACCCAGTACTTC
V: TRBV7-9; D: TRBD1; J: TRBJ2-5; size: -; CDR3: CASSFRTGTETQYF; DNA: TGTGCCAGCAGCTTCCGGACAGGGACGGAGACCCAGTACTTC
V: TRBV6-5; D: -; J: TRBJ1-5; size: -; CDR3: CASSYSSLSNQPQHF; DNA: TGTGCCAGCAGTTACTCTTCCCTTAGCAATCAGCCCCAGCATTTT
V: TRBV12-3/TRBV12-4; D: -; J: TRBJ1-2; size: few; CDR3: CASSPTLFGSYTF; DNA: TGTGCCAGCAGCCCCACCTTATTCGGGAGCTACACCTTC
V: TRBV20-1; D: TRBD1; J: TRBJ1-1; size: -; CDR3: CSARAGTGFRNTEAFF; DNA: TGCAGTGCTAGAGCCGGGACAGGGTTCCGGAACACTGAAGCTTTCTTT
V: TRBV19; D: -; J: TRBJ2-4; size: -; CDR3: CASSIESASGPKNIQYF; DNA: TGTGCCAGTAGTATTGAGTCGGCTTCGGGCCCCAAAAACATTCAGTACTTC
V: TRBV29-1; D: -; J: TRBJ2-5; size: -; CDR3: CSVESQPKETQYF; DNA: TGCAGCGTTGAAAGTCAGCCAAAAGAGACCCAGTACTTC
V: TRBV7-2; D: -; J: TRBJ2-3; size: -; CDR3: CASSRNPSTDTQYF; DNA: TGTGCCAGCAGCCGGAACCCTAGCACAGATACGCAGTATTTT
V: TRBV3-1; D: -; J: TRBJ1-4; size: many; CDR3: CASSQTGTGGEKLFF; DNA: TGTGCCAGCAGCCAAACCGGGACTGGAGGTGAAAAACTGTTTTTT
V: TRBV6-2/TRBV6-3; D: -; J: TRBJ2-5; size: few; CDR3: CASRGSPQETQYF; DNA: TGTGCCAGCAGGGGTTCACCACAAGAGACCCAGTACTTC
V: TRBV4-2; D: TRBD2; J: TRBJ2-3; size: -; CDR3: CASSQPLSAGLTDTQYF; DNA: TGTGCCAGCAGCCAACCTCTCTCAGCGGGACTCACAGATACGCAGTATTTT
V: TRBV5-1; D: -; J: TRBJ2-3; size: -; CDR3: CASSSGPQADTQYF; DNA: TGCGCCAGCAGCTCCGGGCCTCAGGCAGATACGCAGTATTTT
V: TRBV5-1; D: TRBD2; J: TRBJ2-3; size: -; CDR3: CASSFGLAGAIRADTQDF; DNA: TGCGCCAGCAGCTTCGGACTAGCGGGAGCTATCAGGGCTGATACGCAGGATTTT
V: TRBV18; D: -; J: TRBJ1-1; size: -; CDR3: CASSPGSAGNTEAFF; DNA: TGTGCCAGCTCACCGGGCAGCGCGGGGAACACTGAAGCTTTCTTT
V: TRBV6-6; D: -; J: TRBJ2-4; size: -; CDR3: CASVTGLGTKNIQHF; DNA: TGTGCCAGCGTAACAGGGTTGGGAACCAAAAACATTCAGCACTTC
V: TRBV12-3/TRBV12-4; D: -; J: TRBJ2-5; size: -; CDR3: CASSSRDLFYQETQYF; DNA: TGTGCCAGCAGTTCTAGGGACCTGTTTTATCAGGAAACCCAGTACTTC
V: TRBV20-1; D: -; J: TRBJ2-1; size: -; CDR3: CSARSPRMVRHNEQFF; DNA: TGCAGTGCTAGATCCCCCCGAATGGTTAGGCACAATGAGCAGTTCTTC
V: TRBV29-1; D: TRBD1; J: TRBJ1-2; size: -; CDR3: CGVGQGNYGYTF; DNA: TGCGGCGTGGGACAGGGTAACTATGGCTACACCTTC
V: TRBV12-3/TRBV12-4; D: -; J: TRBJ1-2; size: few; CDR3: CASSLAGQGGYTF; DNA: TGTGCCAGCAGTTTAGCAGGTCAGGGTGGCTACACCTTC
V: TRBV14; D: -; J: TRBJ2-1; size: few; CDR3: CASSLLDPGNEQFF; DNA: TGTGCCAGCAGCCTCCTGGACCCGGGGAATGAGCAGTTCTTC